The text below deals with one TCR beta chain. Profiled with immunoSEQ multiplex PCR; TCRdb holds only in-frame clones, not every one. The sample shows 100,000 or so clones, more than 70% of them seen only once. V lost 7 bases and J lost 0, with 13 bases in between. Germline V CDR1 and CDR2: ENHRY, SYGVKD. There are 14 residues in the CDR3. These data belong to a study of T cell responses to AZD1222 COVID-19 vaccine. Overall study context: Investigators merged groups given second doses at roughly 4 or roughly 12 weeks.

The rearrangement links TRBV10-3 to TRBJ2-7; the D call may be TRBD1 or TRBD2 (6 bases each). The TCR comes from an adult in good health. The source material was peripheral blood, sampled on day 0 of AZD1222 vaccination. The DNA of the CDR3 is TGTGCCATCACTCCGAGGGGGGACTCCTACGAGCAGTACTTC. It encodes CAITPRGDSYEQYF.